This TCR beta chain is drawn from a study of molecular identifiers for immune sequencing clone quantification. TCRdb redid the calling of the PCR reads with MiXCR, one entry per CDR3 protein. The data contain tens of thousands of distinct CDR3 sequences, around a fifth of them singletons. Libraries used roughly 20,000 to 1,000,000 sorted naive CD8 T cells and 10%, 30% or 50% RNA input. Details on this clonotype: Its antigen is unknown. A much larger clone is a single base away; this may be a read error.

General study results and limits: The share of molecules held by clones above 20 RNA copies was over 99% in effector cells and under 1% in naive cells. Amid some 1 million naive cells, spiked Jurkat TCR RNA from one cell was reportedly still detectable. Sharing of a barcode by identical TCR molecules could cause highly expanded clone sizes to be underestimated.

Looked up from germline, CDR1 is SGHAT and CDR2 is FQNNGV. V shed 5 bases and J 7 bases; nucleotides not matched to a gene: 10. The CDR3 has 14 residues. This clonotype was obtained from a human donor in good health. Some libraries in this study had Jurkat cell RNA spiked in. The sequencing input was naive CD8+ T cells from blood, with Jurkat cell RNA spiked in. Subset: FACS-sorted CD8+CD4-CCR7+CD45RA+ naive T cells. The rearrangement links TRBV11-2 to TRBJ2-5; 7 nucleotides align to TRBD1. The CDR3 loop reads CASSHPPGGGTQYF. CDR3 nucleotide sequence: TGTGCCAGCAGCCACCCTCCAGGGGGTGGGACCCAGTACTTC.